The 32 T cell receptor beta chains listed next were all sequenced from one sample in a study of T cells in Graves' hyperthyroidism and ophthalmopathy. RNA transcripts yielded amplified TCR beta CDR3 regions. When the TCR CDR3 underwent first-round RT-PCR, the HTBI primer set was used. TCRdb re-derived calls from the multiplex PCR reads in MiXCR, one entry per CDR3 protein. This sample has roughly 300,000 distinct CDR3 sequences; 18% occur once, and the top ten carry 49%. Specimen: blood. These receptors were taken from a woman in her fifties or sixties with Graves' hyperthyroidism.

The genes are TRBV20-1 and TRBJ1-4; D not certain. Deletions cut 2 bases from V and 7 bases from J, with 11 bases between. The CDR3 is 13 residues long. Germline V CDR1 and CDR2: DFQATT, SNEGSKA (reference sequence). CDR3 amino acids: CSARIGSGEKLFF. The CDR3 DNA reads TGCAGTGCTAGAATCGGCTCGGGTGAAAAACTGTTTTTT.

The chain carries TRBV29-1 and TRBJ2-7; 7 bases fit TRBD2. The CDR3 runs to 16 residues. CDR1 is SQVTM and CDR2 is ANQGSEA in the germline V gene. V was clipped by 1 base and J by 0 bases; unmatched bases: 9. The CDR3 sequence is CSVEGVWRGTSYEQYF. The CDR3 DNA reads TGCAGCGTTGAAGGGGTGTGGCGGGGGACCTCCTACGAGCAGTACTTC.

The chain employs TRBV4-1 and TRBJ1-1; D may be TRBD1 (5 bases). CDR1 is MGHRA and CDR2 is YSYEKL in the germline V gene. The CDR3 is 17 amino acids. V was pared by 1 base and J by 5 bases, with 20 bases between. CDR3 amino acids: CASSQVGRRGRGTEAFF. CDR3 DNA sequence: TGCGCCAGCAGCCAAGTGGGGCGGCGAGGACGGGGGACTGAAGCTTTCTTT.

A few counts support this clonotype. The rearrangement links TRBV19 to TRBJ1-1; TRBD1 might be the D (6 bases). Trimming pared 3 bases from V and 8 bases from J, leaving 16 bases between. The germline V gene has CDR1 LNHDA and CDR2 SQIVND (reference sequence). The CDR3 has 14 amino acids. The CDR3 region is CASSMGWGAPEAFF. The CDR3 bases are TGTGCCAGTAGTATGGGTTGGGGGGCTCCGGAAGCTTTCTTT.

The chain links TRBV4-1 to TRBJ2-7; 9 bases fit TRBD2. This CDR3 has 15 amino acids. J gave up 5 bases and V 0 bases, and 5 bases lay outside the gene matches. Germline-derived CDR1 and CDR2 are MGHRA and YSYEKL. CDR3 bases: TGCGCCAGCAGCCAAGAGGGGACTAGCATCGACGAGCAGTACTTC. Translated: CASSQEGTSIDEQYF.

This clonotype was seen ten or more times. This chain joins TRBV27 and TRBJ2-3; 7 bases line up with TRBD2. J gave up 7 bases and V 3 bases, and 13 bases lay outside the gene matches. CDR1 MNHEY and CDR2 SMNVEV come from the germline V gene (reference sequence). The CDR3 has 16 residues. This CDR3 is CASSLEAGSLGNTQYF. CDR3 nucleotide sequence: TGTGCCAGCAGTTTGGAAGCGGGATCGTTGGGAAATACGCAGTATTTT.

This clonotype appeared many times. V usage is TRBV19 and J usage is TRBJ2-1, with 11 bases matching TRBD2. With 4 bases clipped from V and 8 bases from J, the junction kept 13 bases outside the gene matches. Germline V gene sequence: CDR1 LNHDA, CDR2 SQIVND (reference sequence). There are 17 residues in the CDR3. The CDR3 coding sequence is TGTGCCAGTAGTACACTAGCGGGAGTCTTTAATTCCTATGAGCAGTTCTTC. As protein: CASSTLAGVFNSYEQFF.

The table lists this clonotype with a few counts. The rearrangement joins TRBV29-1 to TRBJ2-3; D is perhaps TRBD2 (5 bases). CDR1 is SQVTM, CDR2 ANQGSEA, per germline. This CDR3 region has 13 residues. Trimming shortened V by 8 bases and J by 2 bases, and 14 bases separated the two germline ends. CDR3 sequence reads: CSFWTGDTDTQYF. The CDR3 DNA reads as TGCAGCTTTTGGACTGGGGACACAGATACGCAGTATTTT.

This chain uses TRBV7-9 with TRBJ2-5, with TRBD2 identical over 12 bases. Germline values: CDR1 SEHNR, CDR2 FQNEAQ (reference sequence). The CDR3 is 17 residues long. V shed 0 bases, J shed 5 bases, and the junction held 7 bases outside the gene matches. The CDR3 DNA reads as TGTGCCAGCAGCTTAGCCGGACTAGCGGGGTTTGTGGAGACCCAGTACTTC. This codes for CASSLAGLAGFVETQYF.

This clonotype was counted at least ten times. This CDR3 is CASSPILGGAGTQYF. The CDR3 bases are TGTGCCAGCAGCCCAATCCTCGGGGGGGCCGGTACGCAGTATTTT. This chain joins TRBV6-2 or TRBV6-3 and TRBJ2-3; 8 nucleotides align to TRBD2. CDR3 length: 15 amino acids. Unmatched junction bases numbered 13, after V lost 6 bases and J lost 8 bases. Germline loops: CDR1 MNHEY, CDR2 SVGEGT.

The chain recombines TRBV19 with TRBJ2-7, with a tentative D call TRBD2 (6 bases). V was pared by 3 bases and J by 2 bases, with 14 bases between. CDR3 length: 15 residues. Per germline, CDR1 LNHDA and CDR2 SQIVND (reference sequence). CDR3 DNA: TGTGCCAGTAGTATGGACGGAGGGAGAACCTACGAGCAGTACGTC. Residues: CASSMDGGRTYEQYV.

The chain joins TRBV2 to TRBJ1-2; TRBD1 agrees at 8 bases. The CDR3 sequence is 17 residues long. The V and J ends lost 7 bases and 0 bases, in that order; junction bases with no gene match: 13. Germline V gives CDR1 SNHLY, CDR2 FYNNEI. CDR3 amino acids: CASTKGTGGMANYGYTF. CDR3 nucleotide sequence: TGTGCCAGCACCAAGGGGACAGGCGGAATGGCTAACTATGGCTACACCTTC.

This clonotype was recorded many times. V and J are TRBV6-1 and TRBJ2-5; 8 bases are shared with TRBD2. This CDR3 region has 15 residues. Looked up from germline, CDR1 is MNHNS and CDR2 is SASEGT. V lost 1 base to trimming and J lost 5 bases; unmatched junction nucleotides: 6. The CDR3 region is CASSEGAGEGETQYF. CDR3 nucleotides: TGTGCCAGCAGTGAAGGAGCGGGAGAGGGTGAGACCCAGTACTTC.

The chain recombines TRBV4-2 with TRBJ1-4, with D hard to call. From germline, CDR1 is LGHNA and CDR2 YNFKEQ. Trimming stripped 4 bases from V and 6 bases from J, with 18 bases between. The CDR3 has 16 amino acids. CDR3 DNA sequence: TGTGCCAGCAGCCTACTGAGGGAAGAGAAGGATGAAAAACTGTTTTTT. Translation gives CASSLLREEKDEKLFF.

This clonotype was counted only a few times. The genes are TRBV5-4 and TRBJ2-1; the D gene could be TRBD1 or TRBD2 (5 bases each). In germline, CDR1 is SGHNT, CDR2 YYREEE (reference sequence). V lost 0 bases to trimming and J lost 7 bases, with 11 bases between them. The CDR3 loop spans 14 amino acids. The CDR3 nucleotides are TGTGCCAGCAGCTTGGGTGAGGGGCTTAATGAGCAGTTCTTC. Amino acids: CASSLGEGLNEQFF.

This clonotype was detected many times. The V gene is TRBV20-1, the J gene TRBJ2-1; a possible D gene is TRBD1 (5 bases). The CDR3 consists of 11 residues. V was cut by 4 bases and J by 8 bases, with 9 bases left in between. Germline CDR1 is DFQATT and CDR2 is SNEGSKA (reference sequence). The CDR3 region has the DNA TGCAGTGCTATTAGGGGCCATGAGCAGTTCTTC. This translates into CSAIRGHEQFF.

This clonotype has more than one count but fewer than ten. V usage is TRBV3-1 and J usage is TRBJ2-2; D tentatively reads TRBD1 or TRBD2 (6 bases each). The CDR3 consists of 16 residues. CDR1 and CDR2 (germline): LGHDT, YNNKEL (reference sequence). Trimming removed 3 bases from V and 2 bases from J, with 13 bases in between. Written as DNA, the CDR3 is TGTGCCAGCAGCCAGAGGGGGGACACCAACACCGGGGAGCTGTTTTTT. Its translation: CASSQRGDTNTGELFF. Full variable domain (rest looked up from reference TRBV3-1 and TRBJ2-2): DTAVSQTPKYLVTQMGNDKSIKCEQNLGHDTMYWYKQDSKKFLKIMFSYNNKELIINETVPNRFSPKSPDKAHLNLHINSLELGDSAVYFCASSQRGDTNTGELFFGEGSRLTVL.

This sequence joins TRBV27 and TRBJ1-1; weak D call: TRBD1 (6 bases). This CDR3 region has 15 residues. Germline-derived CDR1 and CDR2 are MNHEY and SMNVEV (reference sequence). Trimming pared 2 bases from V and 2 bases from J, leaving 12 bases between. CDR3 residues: CASSLIGGGNTEAFF. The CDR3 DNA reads TGTGCCAGCAGTTTAATAGGGGGTGGAAACACTGAAGCTTTCTTT.

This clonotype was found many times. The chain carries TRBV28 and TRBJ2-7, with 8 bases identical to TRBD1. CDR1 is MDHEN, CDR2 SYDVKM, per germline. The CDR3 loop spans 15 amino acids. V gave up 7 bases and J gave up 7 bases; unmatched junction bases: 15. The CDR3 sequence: CASISPGGGWGEQYF. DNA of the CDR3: TGTGCCAGCATCTCCCCAGGGGGCGGGTGGGGTGAGCAGTACTTC.

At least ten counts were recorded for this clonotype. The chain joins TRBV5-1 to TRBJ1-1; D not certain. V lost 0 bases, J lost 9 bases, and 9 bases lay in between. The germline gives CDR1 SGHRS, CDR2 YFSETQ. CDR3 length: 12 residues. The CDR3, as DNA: TGCGCCAGCAGCTTGGACCGTACCAAAGCTTTCTTT. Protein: CASSLDRTKAFF. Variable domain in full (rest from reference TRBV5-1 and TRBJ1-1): KAGVTQTPRYLIKTRGQQVTLSCSPISGHRSVSWYQQTPGQGLQFLFEYFSETQRNKGNFPGRFSGRQFSNSRSEMNVSTLELGDSALYLCASSLDRTKAFFGQGTRLTVV.

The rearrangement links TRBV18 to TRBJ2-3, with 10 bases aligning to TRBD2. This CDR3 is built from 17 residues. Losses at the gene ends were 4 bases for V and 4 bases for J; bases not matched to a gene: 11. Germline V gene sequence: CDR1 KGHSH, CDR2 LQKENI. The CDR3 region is CASSRTLAGGFSDTQYF. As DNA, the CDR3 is TGTGCCAGCTCACGGACCTTAGCGGGAGGCTTTTCAGATACGCAGTATTTT.

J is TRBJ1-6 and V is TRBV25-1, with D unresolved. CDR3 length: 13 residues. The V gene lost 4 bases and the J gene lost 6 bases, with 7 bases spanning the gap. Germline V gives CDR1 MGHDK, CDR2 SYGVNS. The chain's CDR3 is CASSGSGNSPLHF. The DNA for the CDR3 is TGTGCCAGCAGTGGCTCCGGTAATTCACCCCTCCACTTT.

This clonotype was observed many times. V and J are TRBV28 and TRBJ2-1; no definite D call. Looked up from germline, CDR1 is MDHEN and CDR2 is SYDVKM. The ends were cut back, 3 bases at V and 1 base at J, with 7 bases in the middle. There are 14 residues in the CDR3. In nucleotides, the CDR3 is TGTGCCAGCAGTTTCCCACTGTCCTACAATGAGCAGTTCTTC. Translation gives CASSFPLSYNEQFF.

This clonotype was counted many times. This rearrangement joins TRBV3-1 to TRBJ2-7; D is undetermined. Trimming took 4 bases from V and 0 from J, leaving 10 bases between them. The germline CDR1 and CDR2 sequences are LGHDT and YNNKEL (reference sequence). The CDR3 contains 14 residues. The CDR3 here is CASSPRYPSYEQYF. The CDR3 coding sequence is TGTGCCAGCAGCCCCCGGTACCCCTCCTACGAGCAGTACTTC.

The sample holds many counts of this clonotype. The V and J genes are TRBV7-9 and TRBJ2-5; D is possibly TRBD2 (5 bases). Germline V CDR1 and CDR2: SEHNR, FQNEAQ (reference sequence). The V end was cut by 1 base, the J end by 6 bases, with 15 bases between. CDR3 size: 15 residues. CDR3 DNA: TGTGCCAGCAGCTTAGGAGGCGGGTTGCGACAGACCCAGTACTTC. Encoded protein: CASSLGGGLRQTQYF.

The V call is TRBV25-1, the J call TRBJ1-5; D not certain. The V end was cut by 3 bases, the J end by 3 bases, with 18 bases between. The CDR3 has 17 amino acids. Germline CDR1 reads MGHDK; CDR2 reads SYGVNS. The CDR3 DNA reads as TGTGCCAGCAGTGATGCTTTGGACGCCGTCCTCAATCAGCCCCAGCATTTT. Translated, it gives CASSDALDAVLNQPQHF.

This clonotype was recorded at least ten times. The DNA for the CDR3 is TGCAGTGCTTCCGGGACAGCCACAGATTCACCCCTCCACTTT. It yields the protein CSASGTATDSPLHF. This rearrangement joins TRBV20-1 to TRBJ1-6; 7 bases align to TRBD1. Per the germline V gene, CDR1 is DFQATT and CDR2 is SNEGSKA (reference sequence). The CDR3 totals 14 residues. With 5 bases clipped from V and 8 bases from J, the junction kept 9 bases outside the gene matches.

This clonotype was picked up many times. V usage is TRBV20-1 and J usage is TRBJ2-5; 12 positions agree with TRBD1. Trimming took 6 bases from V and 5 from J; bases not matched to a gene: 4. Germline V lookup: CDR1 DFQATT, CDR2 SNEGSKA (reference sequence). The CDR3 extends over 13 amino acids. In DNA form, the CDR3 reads TGCAGTGCAGGGGACAGGGGGCAGGAGACCCAGTACTTC. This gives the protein CSAGDRGQETQYF.

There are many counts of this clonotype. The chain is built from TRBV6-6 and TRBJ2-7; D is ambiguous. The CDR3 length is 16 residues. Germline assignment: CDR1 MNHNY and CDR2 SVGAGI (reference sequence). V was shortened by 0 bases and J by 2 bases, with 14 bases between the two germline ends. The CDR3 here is CASSYSKLRATYEQYF. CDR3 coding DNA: TGTGCCAGCAGTTACTCGAAGCTTCGAGCCACCTACGAGCAGTACTTC.

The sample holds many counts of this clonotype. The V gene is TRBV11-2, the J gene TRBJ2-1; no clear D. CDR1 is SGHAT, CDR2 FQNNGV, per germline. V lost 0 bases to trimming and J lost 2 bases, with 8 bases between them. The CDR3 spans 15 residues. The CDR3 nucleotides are TGTGCCAGCAGCTTAGACCCGGGTACCTACAATGAGCAGTTCTTC. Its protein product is CASSLDPGTYNEQFF.

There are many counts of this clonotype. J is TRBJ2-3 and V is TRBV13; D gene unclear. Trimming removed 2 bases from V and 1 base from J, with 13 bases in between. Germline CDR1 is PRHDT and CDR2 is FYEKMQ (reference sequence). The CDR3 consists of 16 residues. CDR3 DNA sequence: TGTGCCAGCAGCTTATCGGGCGTGAGTGGCACAGATACGCAGTATTTT. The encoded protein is CASSLSGVSGTDTQYF. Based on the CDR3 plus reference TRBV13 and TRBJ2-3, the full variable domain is AAGVIQSPRHLIKEKRETATLKCYPIPRHDTVYWYQQGPGQDPQFLISFYEKMQSDKGSIPDRFSAQQFSDYHSELNMSSLELGDSALYFCASSLSGVSGTDTQYFGPGTRLTVL.

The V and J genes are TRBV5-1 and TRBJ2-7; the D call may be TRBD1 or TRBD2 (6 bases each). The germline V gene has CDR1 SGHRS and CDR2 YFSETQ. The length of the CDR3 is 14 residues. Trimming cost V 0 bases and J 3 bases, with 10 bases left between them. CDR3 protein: CASSLAGAGYEQYF. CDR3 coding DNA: TGCGCCAGCAGCTTGGCGGGGGCAGGCTACGAGCAGTACTTC.